The next 30 T cell receptor beta chains were all read from a single sample in a study of human T cells and chemical hapten exposure. TCRdb redid the calling of the RACE reads with MiXCR, one entry per CDR3 protein. There are under 450,000 distinct CDR3 sequences in the sample; roughly 5% occur only once, and around 2% lies in the top ten. Specified time point: patch test 1, 2 weeks after DPC sensitization. This sample's treatment: therapeutic diphenylcyclopropenone sensitization with weekly scalp DPC. Sequencing was performed on whole blood, taken in connection with sensitization to the hapten diphenylcyclopropenone (DPC). The receptor set was obtained from a woman between 50 and 59 years old with alopecia areata. Some clones in this sample may be carry-over from other donors' samples.

This clonotype showed up many times. CDR3 sequence reads: CASSEAGASYNEQFF. CDR3 sequence (DNA): TGTGCCAGCAGTGAGGCGGGGGCTTCCTACAATGAGCAGTTCTTC. The chain employs TRBV2 and TRBJ2-1; the D gene is possibly TRBD2 (7 bases). The CDR3 runs to 15 residues. In germline, CDR1 is SNHLY, CDR2 FYNNEI. V was clipped by 3 bases and J by 1 base, with 10 bases between them.

This clonotype was seen a few times. The rearrangement uses TRBV10-3 and TRBJ2-1; TRBD1 or TRBD2 may be the D gene (5 bases each). The germline CDR1 and CDR2 sequences are ENHRY and SYGVKD. The V end was cut by 10 bases, the J end by 2 bases, with 15 bases between. This CDR3 has 14 residues. CDR3 residues: CATHPSGPYNEQFF. The CDR3 DNA is TGTGCCACCCACCCATCGGGGCCCTACAATGAGCAGTTCTTC.

This clonotype turned up a few times. V and J are TRBV2 and TRBJ1-2; D gene ambiguous. With 7 bases removed from V and 4 bases from J, the gap between germline ends came to 13 bases. The V gene's germline CDR1 is SNHLY and CDR2 FYNNEI. There are 13 residues in the CDR3. CDR3 nucleotides: TGTGCCAGCAAGATACGGGAAGCCTATGGCTACACCTTC. It specifies CASKIREAYGYTF. The entire variable domain, with the rest obtained from reference TRBV2 and TRBJ1-2, is as follows: EPEVTQTPSHQVTQMGQEVILRCVPISNHLYFYWYRQILGQKVEFLVSFYNNEISEKSEIFDDQFSVERPDGSNFTLKIRSTKLEDSAMYFCASKIREAYGYTFGSGTRLTVV.

This clonotype occurred many times. V usage is TRBV12-3 or TRBV12-4 and J usage is TRBJ1-2, with 9 bases lining up with TRBD1. Germline trimming cut 3 bases from V and 2 bases from J; bases unmatched to any gene: 7. There are 16 residues in the CDR3. The CDR3 sequence: CASSLLPGQGNYGYTF. The CDR3 region has the DNA TGTGCCAGCAGTTTGCTGCCGGGACAGGGCAACTATGGCTACACCTTC.

This clonotype was found many times. The chain links TRBV6-2 or TRBV6-3 to TRBJ2-1; maybe TRBD1 (5 bases). CDR3 size: 15 residues. Germline CDR1 MNHEY, CDR2 SVGEGT. V was shortened by 6 bases and J by 7 bases, with 19 bases between the two germline ends. In DNA form, the CDR3 reads TGTGCCAGCAGCCCTTTTAGGGGCGGTAGGAATGAGCAGTTCTTC. Translating it yields CASSPFRGGRNEQFF.

This clonotype was seen more than once but under ten times. The chain carries TRBV11-2 and TRBJ2-1; no clear D gene. Germline V CDR1 and CDR2: SGHAT, FQNNGV. Trimming pared 5 bases from V and 10 bases from J, leaving 12 bases between. The CDR3 spans 12 residues. The CDR3 DNA sequence: TGTGCCAGCAGCCCCCCGTTGGACGAGCAGTTCTTC. It is translated as CASSPPLDEQFF.

This clonotype occurred a few times. The V call is TRBV6-6, the J call TRBJ2-1, with D perhaps TRBD1 (5 bases). CDR1 is MNHNY, CDR2 SVGAGI, per germline (reference sequence). This CDR3 region has 13 residues. V dropped 2 bases and J dropped 8 bases, with 10 bases sitting between them. The CDR3 DNA reads as TGTGCCAGCAGTTACCCCAAGGGGTATGAGCAGTTCTTC. As protein: CASSYPKGYEQFF.

J is TRBJ2-7 and V is TRBV20-1, with TRBD1 as a possible D gene (6 bases). The CDR3 totals 14 residues. Germline CDR1 and CDR2: DFQATT and SNEGSKA (reference sequence). V shed 0 bases and J shed 3 bases, with 12 bases lying between them. CDR3 residues: CSARDLTGYYEQYF. As DNA, the CDR3 is TGCAGTGCTAGAGACCTGACAGGTTACTACGAGCAGTACTTC.

This clonotype was detected many times. The chain combines TRBV5-1 with TRBJ2-3, with 7 bases identical to TRBD2. Germline CDR1 reads SGHRS; CDR2 reads YFSETQ. The trim removed 0 bases at V and 4 bases at J, leaving 8 bases unmatched. The CDR3 loop spans 16 amino acids. CDR3 coding DNA: TGCGCCAGCAGCTTGGGGTCCGCGGGGGTGGCAGATACGCAGTATTTT. Residues: CASSLGSAGVADTQYF. The variable domain in full, with the rest retrieved from reference TRBV5-1 and TRBJ2-3, is KAGVTQTPRYLIKTRGQQVTLSCSPISGHRSVSWYQQTPGQGLQFLFEYFSETQRNKGNFPGRFSGRQFSNSRSEMNVSTLELGDSALYLCASSLGSAGVADTQYFGPGTRLTVL.

This clonotype has at least ten counts. J is TRBJ1-5 and V is TRBV11-2, with a possible D match to TRBD1 (6 bases). The CDR3 length is 15 residues. The germline V and J ends were trimmed by 0 bases and 1 base, with 7 bases remaining between them. Germline CDR1 and CDR2: SGHAT and FQNNGV. DNA for the CDR3: TGTGCCAGCAGCTTAGATGGGGGCAGCAATCAGCCCCAGCATTTT. Residues: CASSLDGGSNQPQHF.

Many counts were recorded for this clonotype. This chain uses TRBV10-3 with TRBJ1-1; D perhaps matches TRBD1 (6 bases). V lost 6 bases to trimming and J lost 7 bases, with 12 bases between them. CDR1 is ENHRY, CDR2 SYGVKD, per germline. The length of the CDR3 is 12 residues. The CDR3 sequence is CAIRGPDSEAFF. In nucleotides, the CDR3 is TGTGCCATCAGGGGACCGGACAGTGAAGCTTTCTTT.

The chain joins TRBV7-2 to TRBJ1-1; D remains unclear. Trimming removed 6 bases at V and 0 bases at J, with 8 bases between. The germline V gene has CDR1 SGHTA and CDR2 FQGNSA. The CDR3 is 13 residues long. The CDR3 DNA is TGTGCCAGCAGGGCTTCGTTGAACACTGAAGCTTTCTTT. This translates into CASRASLNTEAFF.

This clonotype appeared many times. This sequence joins TRBV20-1 and TRBJ1-5, with 10 bases matching TRBD1. Germline trimming cut 5 bases from V and 7 bases from J; bases unmatched to any gene: 5. Germline V gives CDR1 DFQATT, CDR2 SNEGSKA (reference sequence). The CDR3 is made up of 13 amino acids. This chain's CDR3 is CSACGQGEQPQHF. CDR3 DNA: TGCAGTGCTTGCGGACAGGGGGAACAGCCCCAGCATTTT.

This clonotype was seen ten or more times. The chain links TRBV3-1 to TRBJ1-2, with D possibly being TRBD1 (5 bases). This CDR3 has 15 amino acids. CDR1 is LGHDT, CDR2 YNNKEL, per germline (reference sequence). With 0 bases removed from V and 6 bases from J, the gap between germline ends came to 14 bases. CDR3 DNA: TGTGCCAGCAGCCAAGAGATTGGGGGAAGGAATGGCTACACCTTC. Protein sequence: CASSQEIGGRNGYTF. Using reference TRBV3-1 and TRBJ1-2 for the parts outside the CDR3, the full variable domain is DTAVSQTPKYLVTQMGNDKSIKCEQNLGHDTMYWYKQDSKKFLKIMFSYNNKELIINETVPNRFSPKSPDKAHLNLHINSLELGDSAVYFCASSQEIGGRNGYTFGSGTRLTVV.

In this sample, this clonotype turned up a few times. The V call is TRBV4-3, the J call TRBJ2-1; no definite D call. The CDR3 is 17 residues long. V lost 0 bases to trimming and J lost 3 bases, with 15 bases between them. CDR1 and CDR2 (germline): LGHNA, YSLEER. CDR3 sequence reads: CASSQEPPSGFYNEQFF. DNA for the CDR3: TGCGCCAGCAGCCAAGAACCCCCCAGTGGGTTCTACAATGAGCAGTTCTTC.

This clonotype was recorded many times. The chain has TRBV12-3 or TRBV12-4 and TRBJ2-7; the D is unclear. V lost 3 bases to trimming and J lost 3 bases, with 9 bases between them. The CDR3 contains 13 residues. The CDR3, as DNA: TGTGCCAGCAGTTTCGGCGGCCACTACGAGCAGTACTTC. Encoded protein: CASSFGGHYEQYF.

This clonotype has just a few counts. Here the CDR3 DNA reads TGCAGTGTCTCGACAGGGACTATGCAGCCCCAGCATTTT. This sequence encodes CSVSTGTMQPQHF. This chain joins TRBV20-1 and TRBJ1-5; 7 bases match TRBD1. This CDR3 spans 13 amino acids. CDR1 and CDR2 from the germline V gene are DFQATT and SNEGSKA (reference sequence). After removal of 7 bases from V and 7 bases from J, the junction contained 10 bases not matched to a gene.

This clonotype was seen repeatedly, ten times or more. The chain combines TRBV29-1 with TRBJ2-1; D gene unclear. V was pared by 4 bases and J by 0 bases, with 10 bases between. The CDR3 runs 14 residues. Germline V gene data show CDR1 as SQVTM and CDR2 as ANQGSEA. The CDR3 protein is CSVAGGVSYNEQFF. As DNA, the CDR3 is TGCAGCGTTGCGGGCGGAGTCTCCTACAATGAGCAGTTCTTC.

This clonotype was detected many times. The V and J genes are TRBV6-6 and TRBJ1-5; D is unresolved. V lost 8 bases to trimming and J lost 3 bases, with 20 bases between them. The CDR3 spans 16 residues. The germline V gene has CDR1 MNHNY and CDR2 SVGAGI (reference sequence). The CDR3 protein is CASGLGREEVNQPQHF. DNA for the CDR3: TGTGCCAGCGGTTTAGGGAGGGAGGAGGTCAATCAGCCCCAGCATTTT.

About this clonotype: A read error may explain this, as a much larger clone is one base away. Likely a read error: the CDR3 ends without its conserved phenylalanine or tryptophan. The rearrangement links TRBV11-2 to TRBJ1-5; 8 nucleotides line up with TRBD1. Germline CDR1 and CDR2: SGHAT and FQNNGV. The CDR3 runs 14 residues. Losses at the gene ends were 8 bases for V and 2 bases for J; bases not matched to a gene: 5. The CDR3 is CASQGAGGNQPQHL. CDR3 nucleotide sequence: TGTGCCAGCCAGGGGGCCGGGGGCAATCAGCCCCAGCATCTT.

The gene calls are TRBV6-2 or TRBV6-3 and TRBJ2-1; 10 bases match TRBD2. This CDR3 comprises 14 residues. CDR1 and CDR2 from the germline V gene are MNHEY and SVGEGT. Trimming removed 6 bases from V and 7 bases from J; junction bases left unmatched: 6. Here the CDR3 reads CASSKREGWNEQFF. Written as DNA, the CDR3 is TGTGCCAGCAGCAAGCGGGAGGGTTGGAATGAGCAGTTCTTC.

This clonotype was seen at least ten times. The rearrangement joins TRBV6-2 or TRBV6-3 to TRBJ1-1; D unclear. Trimming took 3 bases from V and 3 from J, leaving 8 bases between them. The length of the CDR3 is 13 residues. The germline V gene encodes CDR1 MNHEY and CDR2 SVGEGT. The CDR3 sequence: CASSYQRDTEAFF. CDR3 coding DNA: TGTGCCAGCAGTTATCAGAGAGACACTGAAGCTTTCTTT.

This clonotype was recorded at least ten times. The V gene is TRBV7-9, the J gene TRBJ2-5, with TRBD2 identical over 9 bases. This CDR3 comprises 14 residues. Germline loops: CDR1 SEHNR, CDR2 FQNEAQ (reference sequence). The junction had 11 bases not matched to a gene; V was cut back by 11 bases and J by 4 bases. The chain's CDR3 is CAGLAGEEGETQYF. The CDR3 region has the DNA TGTGCCGGCTTAGCGGGAGAAGAGGGAGAGACCCAGTACTTC.

This clonotype was counted only a few times. This chain connects TRBV12-3 or TRBV12-4 to TRBJ2-7, with D maybe TRBD1 (5 bases). Trimming removed 1 base at V and 3 bases at J, with 7 bases between. The CDR3 consists of 13 residues. The CDR3 here is CASSLEGDYEQYF. The DNA of the CDR3 is TGTGCCAGCAGTTTAGAAGGGGACTACGAGCAGTACTTC.

Details on this clonotype: It may be a read error: a sequence one base away is much more abundant. The chain combines TRBV5-5 with TRBJ1-1; D is unclear. The CDR3 is 13 amino acids. Germline-derived CDR1 and CDR2 are SGHKS and YYEKEE (reference sequence). V was shortened by 4 bases and J by 1 base, with 8 bases between the two germline ends. The DNA of the CDR3 is TGTGCCAGCAGCCCACACGCGAACACTGAAGCTTTCTTT. As protein: CASSPHANTEAFF. The entire variable domain, with the rest obtained from reference TRBV5-5 and TRBJ1-1, is as follows: DAGVTQSPTHLIKTRGQQVTLRCSPISGHKSVSWYQQVLGQGPQFIFQYYEKEERGRGNFPDRFSARQFPNYSSELNVNALLLGDSALYLCASSPHANTEAFFGQGTRLTVV.

This clonotype was recorded at least ten times. The chain links TRBV6-2 or TRBV6-3 to TRBJ1-1; 9 bases agree with TRBD1. Trimming removed 2 bases from V and 0 bases from J; junction bases left unmatched: 4. Germline V lookup: CDR1 MNHEY, CDR2 SVGEGT. CDR3 length: 16 residues. DNA of the CDR3: TGTGCCAGCAGTTACGTTACAGGGGGCCTGAACACTGAAGCTTTCTTT. Translated, it gives CASSYVTGGLNTEAFF.

The V call is TRBV2, the J call TRBJ2-1, with D perhaps matching TRBD1 (5 bases). Germline V CDR1 and CDR2: SNHLY, FYNNEI. Trimming removed 7 bases at V and 2 bases at J, with 15 bases between. The CDR3 has 15 residues. The CDR3 region is CASTQGAGTYNEQFF. CDR3 bases: TGTGCCAGCACCCAAGGGGCAGGAACCTACAATGAGCAGTTCTTC.

A few counts support this clonotype. V is TRBV6-1 and J is TRBJ2-6, with a possible D match to TRBD1 (6 bases). CDR1 is MNHNS and CDR2 is SASEGT in the germline V gene. The CDR3 totals 18 residues. The ends were cut back, 5 bases at V and 4 bases at J, with 21 bases in the middle. The CDR3 DNA follows: TGTGCCAGCAGTACTACAGGGTTCTTTAACGCAGGGGCCAACGTCCTGACTTTC. Encoded protein: CASSTTGFFNAGANVLTF.

This clonotype was seen at least ten times. V is TRBV2 and J is TRBJ1-5; tentatively, D is TRBD1 (5 bases). This CDR3 contains 15 residues. V lost 7 bases and J lost 7, with 20 bases in between. Germline lookup yields CDR1 SNHLY and CDR2 FYNNEI. CDR3 residues: CASTMKSSRGQPQHF. The CDR3 DNA sequence: TGTGCCAGCACCATGAAAAGTTCTCGGGGGCAGCCCCAGCATTTT.

This chain connects TRBV10-2 to TRBJ1-3; D not certain. Germline loops: CDR1 WSHSY, CDR2 SAAADI. V lost 5 bases, J lost 2 bases, and 10 bases lay in between. The CDR3 spans 14 residues. CDR3 in amino acids: CASSSGSTGNTIYF. DNA of the CDR3: TGCGCCAGCAGTTCCGGGTCCACTGGAAACACCATATATTTT.